A selection of T cell receptor beta chains follows, all from one sample in a study of blood T cell repertoires in COVID-19. Using immunoSEQ multiplex PCR, the repertoire was profiled, and TCRdb retains in-frame clones only, with some absent. The data show 200,000 to 250,000 clones, 70% to 90% seen once. The sequencing sample was made of peripheral blood. These receptor sequences come from a man aged 25-45 years with COVID-19, enrolled during active disease. CDR3s include the opening cysteine and the closing phenylalanine or tryptophan. A D gene is named only where the DNA matches it firmly. The size entry is marked missing in some rows and otherwise reads once, few, many or a size class.

abundance	d_gene	v_gene	len	j_gene	CDR3nt	CDR3aa
NA	TRBD1	TRBV5-5	14	TRBJ1-4	TGTGCCAGCAGCCGGACAGGGGAACAAGAAAAACTGTTTTTT	CASSRTGEQEKLFF
NA	NA	TRBV28	13	TRBJ2-7	TGTGCCAGCAGTCTACCTGGCTCGGGGGAGCAGTACTTC	CASSLPGSGEQYF
NA	TRBD2	TRBV5-1	12	TRBJ2-7	TGCGCCAGCGCTCTTGGGGAGGGAATTCTGTACTTC	CASALGEGILYF
NA	TRBD1	TRBV18	15	TRBJ2-2	TGTGCCAGCTCACCCCAGGACAGGGACACCGGGGAGCTGTTTTTT	CASSPQDRDTGELFF
once	TRBD1	TRBV5-1	15	TRBJ2-1	TGCGCCAGCAGCCTTGCACAGGGGGGACGGAATGAGCAGTTCTTC	CASSLAQGGRNEQFF
NA	TRBD1	TRBV24-1	17	TRBJ1-5	TGTGCCACCAGTGAGTCCGGGACAGACGGAGGCAATCAGCCCCAGCATTTT	CATSESGTDGGNQPQHF
NA	NA	TRBV18	12	TRBJ1-2	TGTGCCAGCTCACCCAGGGAAAATGGCTACACCTTC	CASSPRENGYTF
NA	NA	TRBV9	17	TRBJ2-6	TGTGCCAGCAGCGTAGCTACACAGGGCTCTGGGGCCAACGTCCTGACTTTC	CASSVATQGSGANVLTF
NA	NA	TRBV29-1	15	TRBJ1-4	TGCAGCGTTGTAGGAGGGCCGGGTTCTAATGAAAAACTGTTTTTT	CSVVGGPGSNEKLFF
NA	TRBD1	TRBV5-1	14	TRBJ1-1	TGCGCCAGCAGCTTGGGACAGGGTTATTTGGGAGCTTTCTTT	CASSLGQGYLGAFF
NA	NA	TRBV6-5	15	TRBJ2-2	TGTGCCAGCAGCTCCCTACAGGGGGGGAGCGGGGAGCTGTTTTTT	CASSSLQGGSGELFF
NA	TRBD1	TRBV5-1	13	TRBJ2-1	TGCGCCAGCAGCTCAGGACAGGGGGCGTCCCAGTTCTTC	CASSSGQGASQFF
NA	NA	TRBV7-2	14	TRBJ2-7	TGTGCCAGCAGCTTAGTTTCGGTTTCCTACGAGCAGTACTTC	CASSLVSVSYEQYF
NA	TRBD1	TRBV7-3	14	TRBJ2-1	TGTGCCAGCAGCTTCCCGGGACAGATTCGGGAGCAGTTCTTC	CASSFPGQIREQFF
NA	NA	TRBV5-4	15	TRBJ1-1	TGTGCCAGCAGCTTGGAAGTCAGTATGAACACTGAAGCTTTCTTT	CASSLEVSMNTEAFF
once	NA	TRBV3-1/TRBV3-2	15	TRBJ1-2	TGTGCCAGCAGCCAAGCCGCGGGACGGTCCTATGGCTACACCTTC	CASSQAAGRSYGYTF
NA	TRBD2	TRBV7-7	15	TRBJ2-5	TGTGCCAGCAGCTTAGGTAGCGGGAGTTGGGAGACCCAGTACTTC	CASSLGSGSWETQYF
NA	NA	TRBV20-1	11	TRBJ1-2	TGCAGTGCTAAACCTCCCGGTCCCTACACCTTC	CSAKPPGPYTF
NA	NA	TRBV14	16	TRBJ2-6	TGTGCCAGCAGCCTCCTTGTCCACACTGGGGCCAACGTCCTGACTTTC	CASSLLVHTGANVLTF
NA	TRBD1	TRBV7-2	14	TRBJ2-5	TGTGCCAGCAGCGGAGGGACAGGGTGGGAGACCCAGTACTTC	CASSGGTGWETQYF
NA	TRBD1	TRBV19	18	TRBJ1-4	TGTGCCAGTAGTATAACGGGGCCTAGGGGACAGGCGTATGAAAAACTGTTTTTT	CASSITGPRGQAYEKLFF
NA	NA	TRBV5-4	14	TRBJ1-2	TGTGCCAGCAGCTCCGGGGGGGGAGACTATGGCTACACCTTC	CASSSGGGDYGYTF